The entry below describes one T cell receptor (beta chain). Its specificity is unknown. The record originates from a study of cytomegalovirus exposure and HLA in healthy donors. Background on the study: Per a later analysis, the approximately 700 first-cohort and some 110 validation repertoires shared one platform. Study-level results: Some TCR beta chains (about 170 of them) were listed as cytomegalovirus-associated.

Produced via immunoSEQ multiplex PCR; TCRdb's table is partial and in-frame only. The table has about 160,000 clones, 80% to 90% seen once. CDR1 SGHRS and CDR2 YFSETQ come from the germline V gene. CDR3 length: 14 residues. Trimming removed 0 bases from V and 8 bases from J, with 12 bases in between. The chain combines TRBV5-1 with TRBJ2-1, with D perhaps matching TRBD1 (5 bases). Sequencing was carried out using PBMCs. The TCR sequence derives from a woman under 40 in good health and CMV-seronegative. CDR3 sequence reads: CASSLASGIDEQFF. DNA of the CDR3: TGCGCCAGCAGCTTGGCGTCAGGGATTGATGAGCAGTTCTTC.